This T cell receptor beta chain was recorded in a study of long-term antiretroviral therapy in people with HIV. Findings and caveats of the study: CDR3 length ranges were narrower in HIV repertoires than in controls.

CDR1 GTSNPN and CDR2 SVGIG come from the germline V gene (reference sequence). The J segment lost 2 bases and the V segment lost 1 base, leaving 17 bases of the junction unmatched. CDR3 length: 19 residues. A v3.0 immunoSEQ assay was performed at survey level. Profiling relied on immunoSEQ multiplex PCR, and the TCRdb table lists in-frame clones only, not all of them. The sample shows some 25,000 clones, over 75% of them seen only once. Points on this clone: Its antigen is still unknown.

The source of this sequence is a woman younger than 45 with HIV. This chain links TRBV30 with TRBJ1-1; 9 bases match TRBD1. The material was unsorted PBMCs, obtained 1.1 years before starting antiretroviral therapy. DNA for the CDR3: TGTGCCTGGAGTGAGGGACAGGGAAGTCGAGCTTTCAAAAACACTGAAGCTTTCTTT. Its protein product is CAWSEGQGSRAFKNTEAFF.